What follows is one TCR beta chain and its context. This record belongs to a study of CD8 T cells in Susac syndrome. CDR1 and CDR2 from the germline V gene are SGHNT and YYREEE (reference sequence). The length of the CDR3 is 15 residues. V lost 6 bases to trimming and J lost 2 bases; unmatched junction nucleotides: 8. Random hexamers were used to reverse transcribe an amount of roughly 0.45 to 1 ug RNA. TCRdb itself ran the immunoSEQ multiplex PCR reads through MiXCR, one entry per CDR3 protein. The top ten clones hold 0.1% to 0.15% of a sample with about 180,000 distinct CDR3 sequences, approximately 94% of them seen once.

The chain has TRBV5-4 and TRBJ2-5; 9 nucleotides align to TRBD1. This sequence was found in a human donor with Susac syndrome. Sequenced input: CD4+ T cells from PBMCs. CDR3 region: CASTPPGTGQETQYF. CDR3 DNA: TGTGCCAGCACACCCCCCGGGACAGGGCAAGAGACCCAGTACTTC. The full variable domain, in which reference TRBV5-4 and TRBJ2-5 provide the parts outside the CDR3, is ETGVTQSPTHLIKTRGQQVTLRCSSQSGHNTVSWYQQALGQGPQFIFQYYREEENGRGNFPPRFSGLQFPNYSSELNVNALELDDSALYLCASTPPGTGQETQYFGPGTRLLVL.